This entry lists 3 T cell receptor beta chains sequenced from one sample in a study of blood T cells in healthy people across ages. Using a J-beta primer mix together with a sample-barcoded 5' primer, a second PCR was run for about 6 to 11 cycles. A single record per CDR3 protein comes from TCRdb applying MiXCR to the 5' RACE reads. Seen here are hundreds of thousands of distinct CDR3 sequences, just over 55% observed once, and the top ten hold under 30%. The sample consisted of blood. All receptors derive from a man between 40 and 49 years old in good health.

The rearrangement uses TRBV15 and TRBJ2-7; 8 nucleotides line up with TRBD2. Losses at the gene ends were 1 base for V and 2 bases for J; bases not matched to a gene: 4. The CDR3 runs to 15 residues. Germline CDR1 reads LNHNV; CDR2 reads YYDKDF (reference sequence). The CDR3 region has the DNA TGTGCCACCAGCAGAGTCCCGGGACTAGCCTACGAGCAGTACTTC. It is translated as CATSRVPGLAYEQYF.

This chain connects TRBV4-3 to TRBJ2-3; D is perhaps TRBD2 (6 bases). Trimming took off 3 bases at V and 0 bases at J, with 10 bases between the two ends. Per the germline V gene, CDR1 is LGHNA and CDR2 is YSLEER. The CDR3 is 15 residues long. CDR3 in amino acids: CASSHGDSSTDTQYF. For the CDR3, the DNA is TGCGCCAGCAGCCATGGGGACTCTAGCACAGATACGCAGTATTTT.

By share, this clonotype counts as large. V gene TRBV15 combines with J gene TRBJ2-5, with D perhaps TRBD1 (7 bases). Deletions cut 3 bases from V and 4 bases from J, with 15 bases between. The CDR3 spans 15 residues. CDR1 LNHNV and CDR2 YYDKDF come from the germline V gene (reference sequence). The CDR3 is CATSSGTGEVETQYF. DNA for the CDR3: TGTGCCACCAGCAGTGGAACAGGGGAGGTAGAGACCCAGTACTTC.